This TCR beta chain is drawn from a study of blood T cell repertoires in COVID-19. Study summary: Spain, Italy and the United States supplied samples that represented acute and convalescent COVID-19.

Which cohort a participant joined came from the clinical history participants gave. Exposed volunteers were people who met a COVID-19 case within 2 weeks before study entry. This clone was recorded only once. The length of the CDR3 is 16 residues. The germline V gene encodes CDR1 SGHRS and CDR2 YFSETQ. Losses at the gene ends were 1 base for V and 5 bases for J; bases not matched to a gene: 8. Using immunoSEQ multiplex PCR, the repertoire was profiled, and TCRdb retains in-frame clones only, with some absent. The table has a few hundred thousand clones, nearly 90% seen once. The chain links TRBV5-1 to TRBJ1-1; TRBD1 matches at 10 bases. This receptor was obtained from a man under 40 who had been exposed to COVID-19. Sequenced material: PBMCs or T cells enriched from blood (not recorded which). CDR3 in DNA: TGCGCCAGCAGCTTGCGACCTCCGGGACAGGGGACTGAAGCTTTCTTT. Its protein is CASSLRPPGQGTEAFF.